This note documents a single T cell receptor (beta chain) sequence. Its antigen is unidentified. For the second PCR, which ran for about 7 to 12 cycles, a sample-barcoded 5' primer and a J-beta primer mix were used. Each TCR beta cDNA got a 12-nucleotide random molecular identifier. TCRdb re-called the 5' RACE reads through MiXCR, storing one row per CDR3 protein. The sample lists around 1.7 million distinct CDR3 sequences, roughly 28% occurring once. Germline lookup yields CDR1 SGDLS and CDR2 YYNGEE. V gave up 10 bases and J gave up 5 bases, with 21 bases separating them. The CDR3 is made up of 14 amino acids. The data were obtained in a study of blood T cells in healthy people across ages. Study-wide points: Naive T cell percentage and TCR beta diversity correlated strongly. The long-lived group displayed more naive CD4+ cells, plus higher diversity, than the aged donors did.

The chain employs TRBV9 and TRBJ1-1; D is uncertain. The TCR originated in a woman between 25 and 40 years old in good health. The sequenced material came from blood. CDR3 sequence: CAGNPLESGTEAFF. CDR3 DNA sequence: TGTGCCGGCAACCCCCTAGAGAGTGGTACTGAAGCTTTCTTT.